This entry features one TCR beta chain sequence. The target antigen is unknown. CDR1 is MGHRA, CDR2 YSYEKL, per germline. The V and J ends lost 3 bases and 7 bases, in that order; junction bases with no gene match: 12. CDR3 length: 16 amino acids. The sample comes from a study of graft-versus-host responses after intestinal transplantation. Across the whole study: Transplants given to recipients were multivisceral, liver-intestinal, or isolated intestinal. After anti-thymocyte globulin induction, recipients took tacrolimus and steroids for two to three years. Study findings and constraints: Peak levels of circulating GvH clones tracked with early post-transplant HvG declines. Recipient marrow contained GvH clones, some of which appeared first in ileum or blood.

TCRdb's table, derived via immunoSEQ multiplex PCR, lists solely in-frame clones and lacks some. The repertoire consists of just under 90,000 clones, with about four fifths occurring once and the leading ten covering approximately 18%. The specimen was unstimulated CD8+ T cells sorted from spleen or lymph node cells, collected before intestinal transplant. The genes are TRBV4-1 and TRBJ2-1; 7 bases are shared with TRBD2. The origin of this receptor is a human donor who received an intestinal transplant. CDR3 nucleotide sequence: TGCGCCAGCAGCCATCAGCGGGGTGGACTAGGGAATGAGCAGTTCTTC. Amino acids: CASSHQRGGLGNEQFF.